Shown below are 29 T cell receptor beta chains from a single sample sequenced in a study of Tregs in tolerant kidney transplant recipients. Here immunoSEQ multiplex PCR was the method, and the copy in TCRdb shows in-frame clones only, minus some. The sample has about 77,000 clones, 95% to 98% seen once. The sequences come from CD4+ T cells from blood, collected before the transplant. The receptors here all came from a human donor who received a combined kidney and bone marrow transplant.

The chain joins TRBV7-2 to TRBJ1-3; tentatively, D is TRBD1 (5 bases). CDR3 length equals 14 residues. CDR1 and CDR2 from the germline V gene are SGHTA and FQGNSA. V shed 4 bases and J shed 8 bases, with 15 bases lying between them. CDR3 DNA sequence: TGTGCCAGCAGCTCGGGACTCCTGGGGGACACCATATATTTT. This sequence encodes CASSSGLLGDTIYF. The complete variable domain, with remaining parts taken from reference TRBV7-2 and TRBJ1-3, reads GAGVSQSPSNKVTEKGKDVELRCDPISGHTALYWYRQSLGQGLEFLIYFQGNSAPDKSGLPSDRFSAERTGGSVSTLTIQRTQQEDSAVYLCASSSGLLGDTIYFGEGSWLTVV.

This sequence joins TRBV27 and TRBJ2-1; 9 bases map to TRBD1. The ends lost 6 bases at V and 4 bases at J; junction bases unmatched: 7. Germline V lookup: CDR1 MNHEY, CDR2 SMNVEV (reference sequence). The length of the CDR3 is 15 residues. The CDR3 protein is CASRPGQGPYNEQFF. CDR3 DNA sequence: TGTGCCAGCAGACCGGGACAGGGACCATACAATGAGCAGTTCTTC.

This clone was counted a single time. The chain links TRBV7-9 to TRBJ2-7; the D is unclear. Germline CDR1 SEHNR, CDR2 FQNEAQ (reference sequence). V was trimmed by 1 base and J by 4 bases, leaving 14 bases between them. CDR3 length equals 15 residues. The CDR3 sequence is CASSLGQTSWYEQYF. As DNA, the CDR3 is TGTGCCAGCAGCTTAGGCCAGACAAGCTGGTACGAGCAGTACTTC.

The V and J genes are TRBV5-1 and TRBJ2-7; D is perhaps TRBD1 (5 bases). The CDR3 spans 14 residues. Trimming stripped 0 bases from V and 6 bases from J, with 13 bases between. The germline gives CDR1 SGHRS, CDR2 YFSETQ. The CDR3 is CASSLVQGPSEQYF. DNA for the CDR3: TGCGCCAGCAGCTTGGTTCAGGGTCCATCCGAGCAGTACTTC.

In regard to this clone: One end of the junction varies from germline; a read error may be responsible. The chain has TRBV5-1 and TRBJ1-2, with 7 bases identical to TRBD1. CDR3 length: 15 amino acids. Germline V gene data show CDR1 as SGHRS and CDR2 as YFSETQ. The CDR3 region has the DNA TGCGCCAGCAGCCCACAGGGGAGGATGAACTATGGCCACACCTTC. Amino acid sequence: CASSPQGRMNYGHTF.

Only a few counts were recorded for this clone. The rearrangement uses TRBV5-1 and TRBJ1-1; D is unclear. Deletions cut 1 base from V and 2 bases from J, with 9 bases between. The CDR3 totals 14 residues. Germline CDR1 and CDR2: SGHRS and YFSETQ. CDR3 DNA sequence: TGCGCCAGCAGCTTGAGGAGGATTAACACTGAAGCTTTCTTT. Protein: CASSLRRINTEAFF.

The chain uses TRBV9 and TRBJ2-5; the D is unclear. CDR1 is SGDLS and CDR2 is YYNGEE in the germline V gene. The length of the CDR3 is 14 residues. Trimming removed 3 bases from V and 0 bases from J, with 9 bases in between. The chain's CDR3 is CASSALGNQETQYF. The CDR3, as DNA: TGTGCCAGCAGCGCCCTCGGTAACCAAGAGACCCAGTACTTC.

The chain couples TRBV6-4 to TRBJ2-3, with TRBD1 identical over 7 bases. The CDR3 consists of 15 residues. Germline values: CDR1 MRHNA, CDR2 SNTAGT. J was trimmed by 6 bases and V by 2 bases; bases with no gene match: 8. CDR3 sequence: CASSDGRQGVDTQYF. The CDR3 DNA follows: TGTGCCAGCAGTGACGGGCGACAGGGTGTGGATACGCAGTATTTT.

The chain links TRBV10-3 to TRBJ2-7, with TRBD1 matching over 7 bases. CDR3 size: 13 residues. Losses at the gene ends were 6 bases for V and 6 bases for J; bases not matched to a gene: 8. Germline CDR1 and CDR2: ENHRY and SYGVKD. The CDR3 nucleotides read TGTGCCATCAGGGGGGACAGTCTAGGCGAGCAGTACTTC. As protein: CAIRGDSLGEQYF.

This chain uses TRBV4-1 with TRBJ1-4; the D gene is possibly TRBD1 (5 bases). Deletions cut 4 bases from V and 0 bases from J, with 12 bases between. This CDR3 spans 16 amino acids. Germline loops: CDR1 MGHRA, CDR2 YSYEKL. DNA for the CDR3: TGCGCCAGCAGCCGGGGGGAGGGAACAACTAATGAAAAACTGTTTTTT. Translation: CASSRGEGTTNEKLFF.

In this sample, this clone turned up once. V is TRBV9 and J is TRBJ2-3; 14 bases fit TRBD2. Germline V CDR1 and CDR2: SGDLS, YYNGEE. The V gene end was trimmed by 6 bases and the J gene end by 3 bases; junction bases not matched to a gene: 9. The CDR3 consists of 17 residues. The CDR3 here is CASTPGTSGSGTDTQYF. In nucleotides, the CDR3 is TGTGCCAGCACCCCGGGGACTAGCGGGAGTGGGACAGATACGCAGTATTTT.

The CDR3 DNA is TGTGCCATCAGTGAGTCGTTAACAGGGGTTCAGGGCTACACCTTC. Encoded protein: CAISESLTGVQGYTF. The J gene is TRBJ1-2, the V gene TRBV10-3; 7 nucleotides agree with TRBD1. Germline CDR1 and CDR2: ENHRY and SYGVKD. V gave up 0 bases and J gave up 8 bases; unmatched junction bases: 9. The CDR3 is made up of 15 amino acids.

The rearrangement joins TRBV7-3 to TRBJ1-1, with TRBD1 matching 8 bases. Trimming removed 3 bases from V and 6 bases from J; junction bases left unmatched: 6. Per the germline V gene, CDR1 is SGHTA and CDR2 is FQGTGA. The length of the CDR3 is 14 residues. CDR3 in DNA: TGTGCCAGCAGCTTGCGGCAGGGGGCCCCTGAAGCTTTCTTT. It yields the protein CASSLRQGAPEAFF.

The rearrangement uses TRBV29-1 and TRBJ2-3, with TRBD1 matching over 12 bases. Germline assignment: CDR1 SQVTM and CDR2 ANQGSEA. The CDR3 sequence is 14 residues long. Trimming removed 3 bases from V and 4 bases from J; junction bases left unmatched: 2. CDR3 sequence: CSVEGTGGSDTQYF. The CDR3 DNA follows: TGCAGCGTTGAGGGGACAGGGGGCTCAGATACGCAGTATTTT.

The V gene is TRBV5-1, the J gene TRBJ1-1; 8 bases line up with TRBD1. Looked up from germline, CDR1 is SGHRS and CDR2 is YFSETQ. The CDR3 is made up of 15 amino acids. V lost 2 bases and J lost 3; bases outside the gene matches: 6. The CDR3 loop reads CASSFDRGTHTEAFF. CDR3 DNA sequence: TGCGCCAGCAGCTTTGACAGGGGAACCCACACTGAAGCTTTCTTT.

The chain links TRBV19 to TRBJ1-3; maybe TRBD1 (6 bases). Trimming removed 3 bases from V and 2 bases from J, with 8 bases in between. Per the germline V gene, CDR1 is LNHDA and CDR2 is SQIVND (reference sequence). This CDR3 comprises 14 residues. The chain's CDR3 is CASSMQGTGNTIYF. DNA of the CDR3: TGTGCCAGTAGTATGCAGGGGACTGGAAACACCATATATTTT.

The chain's CDR3 is CASSWGDVTGGGLDTQYF. In DNA form, the CDR3 reads TGCGCCAGCAGCTGGGGGGACGTTACTGGCGGGGGGCTGGATACGCAGTATTTT. This chain joins TRBV5-1 and TRBJ2-3, with 8 positions matching TRBD2. The germline V gene has CDR1 SGHRS and CDR2 YFSETQ. V lost 3 bases to trimming and J lost 6 bases; unmatched junction nucleotides: 18. The CDR3 covers 18 residues.

This chain uses TRBV5-1 with TRBJ2-2; TRBD1 agrees at 12 bases. Germline V gene data show CDR1 as SGHRS and CDR2 as YFSETQ. J was trimmed by 5 bases and V by 2 bases; bases with no gene match: 10. The CDR3 extends over 18 amino acids. The CDR3 nucleotides read TGCGCCAGCAGCTTTGGGACAGGGGGCTCCGGGCTTACCGGGGAGCTGTTTTTT. The encoded protein is CASSFGTGGSGLTGELFF.

This rearrangement joins TRBV19 to TRBJ2-1, with 12 positions matching TRBD2. Germline V gene lookup returns CDR1 LNHDA and CDR2 SQIVND (reference sequence). Trimming removed 7 bases from V and 4 bases from J; junction bases left unmatched: 20. This CDR3 is 20 amino acids long. The CDR3 loop reads CASTSPGTSGLGGSYNEQFF. CDR3 DNA sequence: TGTGCCAGTACCAGCCCCGGGACTAGCGGGCTCGGTGGGTCTTACAATGAGCAGTTCTTC.

The chain employs TRBV9 and TRBJ2-1, with TRBD2 as a possible D gene (7 bases). Germline V gene data show CDR1 as SGDLS and CDR2 as YYNGEE. The CDR3 is 11 amino acids. V was trimmed by 8 bases and J by 12 bases, leaving 15 bases between them. The DNA of the CDR3 is TGTGCCAGTTCTAGCGGAGGGGGGCAGTTCTTC. Translating gives CASSSGGGQFF.

The chain couples TRBV7-3 to TRBJ2-1, with TRBD1 as a possible D gene (7 bases). Trimming cost V 2 bases and J 6 bases, with 17 bases left between them. Germline V lookup: CDR1 SGHTA, CDR2 FQGTGA. The CDR3 has 16 residues. In nucleotides, the CDR3 is TGTGCCAGCAGCTTAGGGGGGACAGAAGTACTCAATGAGCAGTTCTTC. It yields the protein CASSLGGTEVLNEQFF.

V is TRBV10-1 and J is TRBJ2-7; D may be TRBD2 (6 bases). Germline CDR1 WNHNN, CDR2 SYGVQD (reference sequence). Deletions cut 0 bases from V and 1 base from J, with 16 bases between. The CDR3 length is 17 residues. The CDR3, as DNA: TGCGCCAGCAGTGAGTCCTCGTGGGACTTTCGGTCCTACGAGCAGTACTTC. This encodes CASSESSWDFRSYEQYF.

The genes are TRBV6-5 and TRBJ2-3; D might be TRBD2 (5 bases). The germline V gene encodes CDR1 MNHEY and CDR2 SVGAGI. The CDR3 consists of 14 residues. With 5 bases removed from V and 3 bases from J, the gap between germline ends came to 12 bases. The CDR3 reads CASSPRRTTDTQYF. The CDR3 bases are TGTGCCAGCAGTCCCCGAAGGACTACAGATACGCAGTATTTT.

The chain carries TRBV30 and TRBJ1-2, with 8 bases matching TRBD1. Per germline, CDR1 GTSNPN and CDR2 SVGIG (reference sequence). Trimming cost V 2 bases and J 3 bases; bases outside gene matches: 5. The CDR3 is made up of 14 amino acids. The CDR3 spells CAWSLDRGYYGYTF. CDR3 DNA: TGTGCCTGGAGTCTTGACAGGGGTTACTATGGCTACACCTTC.

This chain connects TRBV7-8 to TRBJ2-2; no firm D call. Germline V gene lookup returns CDR1 SGHVS and CDR2 FQNEAQ. The CDR3 has 14 residues. Deletions cut 2 bases from V and 6 bases from J, with 10 bases between. CDR3 in DNA: TGTGCCAGCAGCTTATACCAGGAACCCGGGGAGCTGTTTTTT. Translation: CASSLYQEPGELFF.

The V gene is TRBV9, the J gene TRBJ1-2, with 7 positions matching TRBD1. Trimming removed 4 bases from V and 3 bases from J; junction bases left unmatched: 6. The germline V gene encodes CDR1 SGDLS and CDR2 YYNGEE. There are 14 residues in the CDR3. DNA of the CDR3: TGTGCCAGCAGCACCGGACAGGCGTACTATGGCTACACCTTC. This sequence encodes CASSTGQAYYGYTF.

This chain connects TRBV28 to TRBJ1-5; D possibly corresponds to TRBD1 (5 bases). Trimming cost V 3 bases and J 2 bases, with 11 bases left between them. Germline loops: CDR1 MDHEN, CDR2 SYDVKM. The CDR3 extends over 15 amino acids. The CDR3 DNA reads as TGTGCCAGCAGTTTGGTGGGCAGGGGCAATCAGCCCCAGCATTTT. It codes for CASSLVGRGNQPQHF. Drawing the rest from reference TRBV28 and TRBJ1-5, the complete variable domain is DVKVTQSSRYLVKRTGEKVFLECVQDMDHENMFWYRQDPGLGLRLIYFSYDVKMKEKGDIPEGYSVSREKKERFSLILESASTNQTSMYLCASSLVGRGNQPQHFGDGTRLSIL.

The chain employs TRBV7-2 and TRBJ2-1; D unresolved. CDR3 size: 14 residues. The germline CDR1 and CDR2 sequences are SGHTA and FQGNSA. V lost 1 base and J lost 12, with 16 bases in between. Here the CDR3 DNA reads TGTGCCAGCAGCTTAGAAGTTTTCAGTTCTTCGCAGTTCTTC. Translating it yields CASSLEVFSSSQFF.

This chain joins TRBV7-9 and TRBJ2-6; D perhaps matches TRBD1 (6 bases). V gave up 11 bases and J gave up 0 bases, with 20 bases separating them. This CDR3 is 17 amino acids long. CDR1 is SEHNR, CDR2 FQNEAQ, per germline (reference sequence). The CDR3 is CAVLGTNEPSGANVLTF. Here the CDR3 DNA reads TGTGCCGTCCTGGGGACAAACGAGCCCTCTGGGGCCAACGTCCTGACTTTC.